The text below deals with one T cell receptor beta chain. Its antigen is not known. By quantitative 5'-RACE with molecular barcodes, the TCR beta libraries were made. TCRdb analysed the 5' RACE reads with MiXCR anew, one entry per CDR3 protein. The sample records some 700,000 distinct CDR3 sequences, 15% to 20% being singletons. This record belongs to a study of CD8 T cells in ankylosing spondylitis. The CDR3 runs to 12 residues. CDR1 and CDR2 from the germline V gene are SQVTM and ANQGSEA. Trimming stripped 0 bases from V and 7 bases from J, with 9 bases between. Findings and limits, study-wide: Matched synovial fluid from ankylosing spondylitis patients was reported to be enriched for disease-linked clones. In peripheral blood, disease-linked CD8+ clones occurred at relatively low frequencies. Earlier authors reported some of these motif variants in reactive arthritis synovial fluid and blood. Typical of ankylosing spondylitis blood, it appeared, was a TCR beta motif of fewer than 10 highly homologous variants.

The TCR comes from a male donor with ankylosing spondylitis. The material sequenced was blood, either unsorted or a sorted T cell fraction (not recorded which). This chain connects TRBV29-1 to TRBJ1-2; D is uncertain. Here the CDR3 DNA reads TGCAGCGTTGAAGATCTGGGCCTTGGCTACACCTTC. It yields the protein CSVEDLGLGYTF.